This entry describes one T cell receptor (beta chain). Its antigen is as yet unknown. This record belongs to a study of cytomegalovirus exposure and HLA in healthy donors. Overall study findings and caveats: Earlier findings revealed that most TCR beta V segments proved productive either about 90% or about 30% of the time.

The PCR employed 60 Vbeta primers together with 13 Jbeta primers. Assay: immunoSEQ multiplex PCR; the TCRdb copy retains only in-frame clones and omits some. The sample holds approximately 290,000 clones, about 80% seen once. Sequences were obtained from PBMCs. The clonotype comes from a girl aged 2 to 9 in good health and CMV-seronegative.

This CDR3 is CASSVRDSDSYEQYF. CDR3 nucleotides: TGTGCCAGCAGCGTCCGGGACAGCGACTCCTACGAGCAGTACTTC. V and J are TRBV9 and TRBJ2-7; the match to TRBD1 covers 7 bases. The CDR3 covers 15 residues. Germline-derived CDR1 and CDR2 are SGDLS and YYNGEE. With 2 bases clipped from V and 0 bases from J, the junction kept 5 bases outside the gene matches.